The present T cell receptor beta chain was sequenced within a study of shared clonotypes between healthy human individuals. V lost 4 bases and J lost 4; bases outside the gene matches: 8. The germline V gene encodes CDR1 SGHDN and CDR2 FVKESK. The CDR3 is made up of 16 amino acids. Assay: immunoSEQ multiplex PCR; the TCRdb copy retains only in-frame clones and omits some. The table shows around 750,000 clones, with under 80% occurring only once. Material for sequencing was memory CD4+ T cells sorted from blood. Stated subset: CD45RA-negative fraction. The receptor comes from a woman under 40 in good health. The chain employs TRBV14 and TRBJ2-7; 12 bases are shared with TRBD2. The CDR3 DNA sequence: TGTGCCAGCAGCCTTCTACAGACTAGCGGGGGTTACGAGCAGTACTTC. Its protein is CASSLLQTSGGYEQYF.